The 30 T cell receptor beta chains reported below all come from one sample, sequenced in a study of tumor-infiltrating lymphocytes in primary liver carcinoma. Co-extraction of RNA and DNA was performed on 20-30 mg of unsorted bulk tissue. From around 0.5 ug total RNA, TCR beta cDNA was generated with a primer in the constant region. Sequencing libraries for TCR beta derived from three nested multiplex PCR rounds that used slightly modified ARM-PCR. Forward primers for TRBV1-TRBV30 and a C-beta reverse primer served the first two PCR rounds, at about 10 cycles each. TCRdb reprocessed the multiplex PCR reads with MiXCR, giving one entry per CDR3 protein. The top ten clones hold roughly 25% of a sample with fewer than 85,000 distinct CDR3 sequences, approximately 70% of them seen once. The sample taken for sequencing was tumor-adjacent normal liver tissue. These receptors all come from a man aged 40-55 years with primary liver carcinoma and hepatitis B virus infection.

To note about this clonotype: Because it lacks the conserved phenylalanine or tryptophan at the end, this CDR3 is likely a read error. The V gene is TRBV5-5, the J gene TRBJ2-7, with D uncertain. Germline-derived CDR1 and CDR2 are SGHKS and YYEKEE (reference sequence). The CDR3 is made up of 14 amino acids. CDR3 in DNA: TGTTCCAGCAGCCTCGTTCCACGTGAAGGAGAGCAGTACCTC. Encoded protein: CSSSLVPREGEQYL.

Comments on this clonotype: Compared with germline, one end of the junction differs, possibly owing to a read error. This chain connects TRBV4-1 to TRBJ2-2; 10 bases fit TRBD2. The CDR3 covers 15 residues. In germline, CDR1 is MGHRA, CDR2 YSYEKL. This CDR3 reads CVSSLAGDITGELFF. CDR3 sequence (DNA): TGCGTCAGCAGTCTAGCGGGAGATATCACCGGGGAGCTGTTTTTT.

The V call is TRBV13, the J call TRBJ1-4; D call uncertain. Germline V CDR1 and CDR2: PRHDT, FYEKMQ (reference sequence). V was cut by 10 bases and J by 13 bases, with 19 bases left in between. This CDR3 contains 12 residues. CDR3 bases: TGTGCCATCGGCCTCGAGGGAGAGAGACTGTTTTTT. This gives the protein CAIGLEGERLFF.

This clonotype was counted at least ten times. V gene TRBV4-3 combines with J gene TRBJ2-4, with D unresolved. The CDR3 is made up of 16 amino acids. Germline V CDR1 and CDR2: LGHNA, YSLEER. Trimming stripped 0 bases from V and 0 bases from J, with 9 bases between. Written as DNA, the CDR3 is TGCGCCAGCAGCCAAGATGGCAGCCTAGCCAAAAACATTCAGTACTTC. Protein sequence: CASSQDGSLAKNIQYF.

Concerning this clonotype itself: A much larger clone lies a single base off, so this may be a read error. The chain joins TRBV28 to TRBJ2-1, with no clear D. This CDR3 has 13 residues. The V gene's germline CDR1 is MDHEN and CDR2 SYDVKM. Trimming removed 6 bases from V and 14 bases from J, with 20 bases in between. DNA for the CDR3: TGTGCCAGCAGCCGTTACGGATCGTCGGTGGAGTTCTTC. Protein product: CASSRYGSSVEFF. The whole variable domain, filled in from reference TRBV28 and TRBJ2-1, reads DVKVTQSSRYLVKRTGEKVFLECVQDMDHENMFWYRQDPGLGLRLIYFSYDVKMKEKGDIPEGYSVSREKKERFSLILESASTNQTSMYLCASSRYGSSVEFFGPGTRLTVL.

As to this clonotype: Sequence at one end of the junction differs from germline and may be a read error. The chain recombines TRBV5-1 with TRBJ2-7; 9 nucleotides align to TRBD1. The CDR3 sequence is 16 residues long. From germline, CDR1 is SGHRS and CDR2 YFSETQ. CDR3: CTSSPYPGQGLMEQYF. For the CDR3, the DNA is TGCACCAGCAGCCCGTATCCGGGACAGGGTCTTATGGAGCAGTACTTC.

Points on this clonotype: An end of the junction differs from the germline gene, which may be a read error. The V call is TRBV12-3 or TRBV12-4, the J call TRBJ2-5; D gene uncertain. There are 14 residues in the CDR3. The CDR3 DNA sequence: TGTACCAGCAGCCCCCGGGCCCTCTGGGAGACCCAGTACTTC. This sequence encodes CTSSPRALWETQYF.

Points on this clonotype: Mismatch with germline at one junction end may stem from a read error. The CDR3 reads CANSQGSGTGGYEQYF. CDR3 nucleotide sequence: TGCGCCAACAGCCAAGGGTCCGGGACAGGGGGCTACGAGCAGTACTTC. The V gene is TRBV4-3, the J gene TRBJ2-7; 11 bases are shared with TRBD1. This CDR3 is 16 amino acids long. Germline V gives CDR1 LGHNA, CDR2 YSLEER.

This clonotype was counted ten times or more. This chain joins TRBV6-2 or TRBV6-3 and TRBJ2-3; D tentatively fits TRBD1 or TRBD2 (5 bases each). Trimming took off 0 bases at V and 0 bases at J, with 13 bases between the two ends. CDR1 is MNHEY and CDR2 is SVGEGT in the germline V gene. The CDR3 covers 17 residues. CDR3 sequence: CASSYSIGDPSTDTQYF. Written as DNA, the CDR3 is TGTGCCAGCAGTTACTCGATTGGGGACCCCAGCACAGATACGCAGTATTTT.

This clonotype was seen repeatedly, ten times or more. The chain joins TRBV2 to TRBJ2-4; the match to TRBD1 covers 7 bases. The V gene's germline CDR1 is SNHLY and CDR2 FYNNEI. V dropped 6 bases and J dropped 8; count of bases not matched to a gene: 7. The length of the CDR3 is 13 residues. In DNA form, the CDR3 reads TGTGCCAGCAGCGACGACAGGGTCGACATTCAGTACTTC. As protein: CASSDDRVDIQYF. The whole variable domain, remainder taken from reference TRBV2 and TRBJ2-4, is EPEVTQTPSHQVTQMGQEVILRCVPISNHLYFYWYRQILGQKVEFLVSFYNNEISEKSEIFDDQFSVERPDGSNFTLKIRSTKLEDSAMYFCASSDDRVDIQYFGAGTRLSVL.

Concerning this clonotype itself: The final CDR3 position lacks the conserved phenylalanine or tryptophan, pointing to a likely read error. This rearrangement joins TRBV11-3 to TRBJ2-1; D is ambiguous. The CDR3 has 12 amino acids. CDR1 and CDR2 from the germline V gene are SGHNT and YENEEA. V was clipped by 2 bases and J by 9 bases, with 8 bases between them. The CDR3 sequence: CASSLNAIEQFS. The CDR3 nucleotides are TGTGCCAGCAGCTTAAATGCCATTGAGCAGTTCTCC.

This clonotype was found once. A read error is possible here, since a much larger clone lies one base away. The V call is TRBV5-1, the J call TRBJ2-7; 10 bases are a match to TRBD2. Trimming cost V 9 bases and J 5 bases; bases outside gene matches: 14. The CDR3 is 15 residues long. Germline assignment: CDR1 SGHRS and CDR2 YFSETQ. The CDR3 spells CATTEMGLAGDEQYF. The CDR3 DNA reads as TGCGCCACCACTGAGATGGGGCTAGCGGGAGACGAGCAGTACTTC.

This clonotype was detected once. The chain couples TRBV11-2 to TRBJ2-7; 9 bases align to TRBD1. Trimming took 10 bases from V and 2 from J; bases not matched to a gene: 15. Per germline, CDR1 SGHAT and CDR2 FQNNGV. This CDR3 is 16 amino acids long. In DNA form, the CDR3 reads TGTGCCAACGGCTTAGATCACAGACAGGGGGCCTACGAGCAGTACTTC. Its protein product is CANGLDHRQGAYEQYF.

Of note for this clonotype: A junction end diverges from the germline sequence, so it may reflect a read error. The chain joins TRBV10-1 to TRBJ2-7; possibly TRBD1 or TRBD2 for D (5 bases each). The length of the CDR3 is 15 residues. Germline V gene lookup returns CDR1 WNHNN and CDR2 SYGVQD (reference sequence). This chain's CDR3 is CANSGGLGAWGEQYF. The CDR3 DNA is TGCGCCAACAGTGGGGGTCTAGGCGCTTGGGGGGAGCAGTACTTC.

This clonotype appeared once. The CDR3 nucleotides read TGTGGTAGCAGCCAAGATTTCGCTAGGGGGACCGGGGAGCTGTTTTTT. It specifies CGSSQDFARGTGELFF. The J gene is TRBJ2-2, the V gene TRBV4-2; maybe TRBD1 (6 bases). The germline V gene has CDR1 LGHNA and CDR2 YNFKEQ. The CDR3 is made up of 16 amino acids.

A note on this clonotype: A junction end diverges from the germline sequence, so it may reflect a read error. CDR3 region: CTSRAIRTSGYNEQFF. The CDR3 bases are TGTACCAGCAGAGCCATTCGGACTAGCGGTTACAATGAGCAGTTCTTC. The chain is built from TRBV6-1 and TRBJ2-1, with 10 bases lining up with TRBD2. CDR1 and CDR2 from the germline V gene are MNHNS and SASEGT. The CDR3 length is 16 residues.

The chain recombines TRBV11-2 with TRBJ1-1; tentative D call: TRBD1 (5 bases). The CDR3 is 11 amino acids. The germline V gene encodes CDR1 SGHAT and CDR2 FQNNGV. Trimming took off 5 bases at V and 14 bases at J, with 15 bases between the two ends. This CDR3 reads CASSRDGRAFF. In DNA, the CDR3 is TGTGCCAGCAGCCGGGACGGACGAGCCTTCTTT.

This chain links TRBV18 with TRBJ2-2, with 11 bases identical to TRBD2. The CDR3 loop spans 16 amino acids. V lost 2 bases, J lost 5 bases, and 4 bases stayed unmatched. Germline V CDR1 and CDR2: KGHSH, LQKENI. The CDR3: CASSPRLAGRTGELFF. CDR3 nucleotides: TGTGCCAGCTCACCAAGACTAGCGGGAAGGACCGGGGAGCTGTTTTTT.

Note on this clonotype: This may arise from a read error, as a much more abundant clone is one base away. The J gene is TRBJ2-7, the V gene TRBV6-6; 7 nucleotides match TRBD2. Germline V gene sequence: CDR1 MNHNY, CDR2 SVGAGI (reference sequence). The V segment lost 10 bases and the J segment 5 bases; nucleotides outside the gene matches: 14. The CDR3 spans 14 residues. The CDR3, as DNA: TGTGCCAACAAGGAATCTGGGAGCGGGAACGAGCAGTACTTC. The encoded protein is CANKESGSGNEQYF.

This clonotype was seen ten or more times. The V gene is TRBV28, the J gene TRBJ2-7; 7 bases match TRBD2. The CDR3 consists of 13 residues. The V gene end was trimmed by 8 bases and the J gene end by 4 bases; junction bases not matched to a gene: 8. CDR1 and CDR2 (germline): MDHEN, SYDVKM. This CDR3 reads CASRKGGSYEQYF. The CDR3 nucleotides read TGTGCCAGCCGGAAAGGCGGGAGTTACGAGCAGTACTTC.

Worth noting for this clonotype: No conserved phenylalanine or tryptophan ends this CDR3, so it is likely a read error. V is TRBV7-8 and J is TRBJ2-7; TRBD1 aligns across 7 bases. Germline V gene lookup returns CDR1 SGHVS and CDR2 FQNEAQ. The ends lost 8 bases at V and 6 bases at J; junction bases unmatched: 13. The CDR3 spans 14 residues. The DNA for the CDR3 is TGTGCCAGCGGAACAGGGGCTCTAGAGGTCGAGCAGTACATC. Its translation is CASGTGALEVEQYI.

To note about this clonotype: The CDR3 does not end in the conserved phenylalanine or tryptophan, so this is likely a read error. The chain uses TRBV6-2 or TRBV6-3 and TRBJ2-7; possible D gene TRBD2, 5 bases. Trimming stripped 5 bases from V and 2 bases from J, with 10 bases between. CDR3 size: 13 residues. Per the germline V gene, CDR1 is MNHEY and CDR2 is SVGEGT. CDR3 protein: CASSRNGAYEQYL. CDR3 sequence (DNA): TGTGCCAGCAGTCGTAACGGGGCCTACGAGCAGTACTTA.

DNA for the CDR3: TGCGCCAGCAGTTCACATCACAGGACGAACACCGGGGAGCTGTTTTTT. It encodes CASSSHHRTNTGELFF. This rearrangement joins TRBV5-1 to TRBJ2-2; possibly TRBD1 for D (5 bases). CDR3 length equals 16 residues. From germline, CDR1 is SGHRS and CDR2 YFSETQ. The V and J ends lost 5 bases and 0 bases respectively, with 14 bases between them. Full variable domain (missing parts from reference TRBV5-1 and TRBJ2-2): KAGVTQTPRYLIKTRGQQVTLSCSPISGHRSVSWYQQTPGQGLQFLFEYFSETQRNKGNFPGRFSGRQFSNSRSEMNVSTLELGDSALYLCASSSHHRTNTGELFFGEGSRLTVL.

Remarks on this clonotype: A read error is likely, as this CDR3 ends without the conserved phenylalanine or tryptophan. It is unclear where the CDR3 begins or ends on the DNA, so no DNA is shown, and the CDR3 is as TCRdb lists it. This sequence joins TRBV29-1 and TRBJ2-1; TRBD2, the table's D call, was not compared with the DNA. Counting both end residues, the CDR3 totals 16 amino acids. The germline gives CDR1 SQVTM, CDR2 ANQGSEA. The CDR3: CSVLPTIAGEYIEQFL.

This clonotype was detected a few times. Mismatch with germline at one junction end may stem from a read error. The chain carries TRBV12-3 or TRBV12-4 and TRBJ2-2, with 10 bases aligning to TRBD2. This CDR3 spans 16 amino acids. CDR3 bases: TGTGCCAGCTGTTTATTCCTAGCGGGAGCCGCCGGGGAGCTGTTTTTT. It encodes CASCLFLAGAAGELFF.

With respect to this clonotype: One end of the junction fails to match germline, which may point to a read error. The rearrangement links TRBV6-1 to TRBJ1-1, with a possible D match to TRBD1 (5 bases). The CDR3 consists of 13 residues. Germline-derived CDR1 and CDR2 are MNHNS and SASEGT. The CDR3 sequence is CAGSDSLNTEAFF. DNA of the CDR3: TGTGCCGGCAGTGACAGCTTGAACACTGAAGCTTTCTTT.

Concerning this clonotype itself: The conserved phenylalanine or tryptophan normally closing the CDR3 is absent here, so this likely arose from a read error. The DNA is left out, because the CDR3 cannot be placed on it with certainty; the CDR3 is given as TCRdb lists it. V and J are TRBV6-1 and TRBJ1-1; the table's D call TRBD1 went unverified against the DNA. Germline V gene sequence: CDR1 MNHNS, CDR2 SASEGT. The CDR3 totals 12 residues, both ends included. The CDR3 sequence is CACRRGNTEAFS.

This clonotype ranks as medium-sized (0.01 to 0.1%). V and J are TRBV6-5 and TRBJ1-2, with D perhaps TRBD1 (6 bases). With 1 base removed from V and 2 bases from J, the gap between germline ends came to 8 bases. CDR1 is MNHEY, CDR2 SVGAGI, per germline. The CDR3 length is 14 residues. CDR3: CASSYLGQNYGYTF. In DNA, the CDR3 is TGTGCCAGCAGTTACTTAGGACAGAACTATGGCTACACCTTC.

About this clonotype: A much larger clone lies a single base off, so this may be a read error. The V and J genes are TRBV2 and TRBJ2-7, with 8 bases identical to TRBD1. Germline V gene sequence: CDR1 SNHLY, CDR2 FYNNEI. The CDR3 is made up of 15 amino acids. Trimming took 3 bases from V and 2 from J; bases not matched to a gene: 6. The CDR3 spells CASSEKPGGPYEQYF. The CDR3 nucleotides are TGTGCCAGCAGTGAGAAGCCAGGGGGCCCCTACGAGCAGTACTTC.

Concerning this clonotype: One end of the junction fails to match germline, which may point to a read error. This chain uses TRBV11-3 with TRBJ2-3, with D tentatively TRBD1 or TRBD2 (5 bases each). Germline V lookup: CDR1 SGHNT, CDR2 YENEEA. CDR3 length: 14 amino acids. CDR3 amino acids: CASSLGRGTVTQYF. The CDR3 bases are TGTGCCAGCAGTTTAGGCCGGGGCACAGTTACGCAGTATTTT.